This T cell receptor beta chain came from a study of CD8+ T cells in alopecia areata (dated by TCRdb to 2017 to 2018). Study-level background: The treated patients, all with moderate-to-severe alopecia areata, were enrolled in an open-label pilot trial of oral tofacitinib given at 5 to 10 mg twice daily. The RNA source kit depended on sample type: the PAXgene miRNA kit for fixed scalp, the miRNeasy kit for PBMCs, and the RNeasy kit for mouse skin. Human TCRbeta sequencing covered scalp tissue and sorted CD4+ and CD8+ peripheral blood T cells from patchy and totalis/universalis alopecia areata patients and healthy controls. For the treated patients, the SALT score, which quantifies what percentage of scalp surface area is affected, served as the measure of disease severity. immunoSEQ multiplex PCR using 35 Vbeta forward primers and 13 Jbeta reverse primers was used to amplify TCRbeta CDR3 regions. Tofacitinib was given for 6 to 18 months, followed by 6 months of follow-up off drug to assess delayed response and recurrence. Patients on tofacitinib were biopsied at baseline and after 4 and 24 weeks of treatment, and several of the patients also had a later scalp biopsy. High-throughput TCRbeta sequencing was used to examine T cell clonal expansion in alopecia areata in both the C3H/HeJ mouse model and human patients. Clonality in the scalp was compared among normal scalp (n=4), patchy alopecia areata scalp (n=8), and alopecia totalis/universalis scalp (n=8). General findings and caveats noted by the study authors: Unlike mouse skin, where gammadelta T cells dominate, normal human skin contains resident alphabeta T cells that get sequenced too, which complicates analysis of the scalp TCR repertoire. TCR sequences shared between patients were less clear than in mice, possibly partly because of HLA diversity in the patient population. During tofacitinib treatment, many expanded lesional clones stuck around in both scalp and blood, and this persistence may partly explain why relapse happens after treatment is stopped. Tofacitinib significantly lowered scalp clonality and the number of expanded CD8+ clones among the top 100 scalp clones. Compared with normal scalp, lesional scalp, particularly in alopecia totalis/universalis, had higher clonality and more expanded CD8+ clones, which suggests antigenic drive. Because the treated cohort was small and had only one nonresponder, larger studies are needed to examine links between baseline CD8+ expansion and response.

Trimming costs V 3 bases and J 10 bases, and their ends lie 9 bases apart. Reading the germline V gene (reference sequence) gives CDR1 LNHDA and CDR2 SQIVND. Including cysteine and phenylalanine, the CDR3 has 11 amino acids. The entry retains the CDR3 DNA only, 33 bases that are in frame from base 1. The library was prepared using the immunoSEQ multiplex PCR assay. To provide template for TCR sequencing, every sample had RNA extracted and reverse transcribed into cDNA. First-strand cDNA was synthesized using SuperScript III with a 2:1 mix of oligo-dT and random hexamers. A synthetic immune receptor repertoire was used to assess amplification bias, and residual bias was removed computationally. The original methods were these. Raw reads were preprocessed to remove errors, and CDR3 was defined by IMGT conventions from the conserved cysteine to phenylalanine. Clonality was computed by normalizing Shannon entropy by log2 of the number of productive unique TCRs and subtracting the result from 1. Scalp TCRbeta sequences were cross-referenced with sorted blood CD4 and CD8 repertoires so that the CD4 or CD8 identity of scalp clones could be inferred. TCRdb took over this immuneACCESS table, retaining in-frame rearrangements with V and J assigned. Such tables are incomplete; in checked studies, under half of the missing clones stem from an unresolved V gene, and the remainder is unexplained. V, J and clone size are taken as reported in that table, and D and trimming were inferred from the DNA itself. The table for this sample lists 150,000 to 200,000 clones; less than 70% of them were counted only once. Of the sample, approximately 14% is held by the ten largest clones.

This specimen's time point label, interpreted: 24 weeks on oral tofacitinib. The treatment or condition label, as the study defines it: oral pan-JAK inhibitor, 5-10 mg twice daily. Peripheral blood and lesional scalp punch biopsies were obtained from patients with alopecia areata. PBMCs were isolated by density centrifugation and stained for CD3, CD4 and CD8, after which CD4+ and CD8+ T cells were sorted on a FACSAria. On this clone itself: Its cognate antigen has yet to be identified. Base qualities are not provided; no much larger clone lies one nucleotide away.

The sequence is built from TRBV19 and TRBJ1-1; 5 matching bases give a weak D call of TRBD1. This sequence originates from a human donor with alopecia areata. Sequencing was performed on CD4+ T cells sorted from blood, taken at week 24, from a patient treated with tofacitinib. The DNA reads as follows: TGTGCCAGTAGTATGGGACGGCGAGCTTTCTTT. This translates into CASSMGRRAFF.